This T cell receptor (beta chain) derives from a study of blood T cell repertoires in COVID-19. The wider study: Sites across the United States, Italy and Spain contributed samples from acute and convalescent COVID-19.

Per the original data handling: Reference gene primer amplification yielded estimated nucleated cell counts. The protocol was immunoSEQ multiplex PCR, while the TCRdb copy is restricted to in-frame clones and leaves out a portion. V and J calls and clone size follow that table, whereas D and trimming were derived from the DNA. The table has 50,000 to 55,000 clones, about 80% seen once. Germline V gene sequence: CDR1 ENHRY, CDR2 SYGVKD. V lost 3 bases and J lost 8, with 14 bases in between. This CDR3 has 14 amino acids. The chain carries TRBV10-3 and TRBJ2-1; perhaps TRBD2 as D (5 bases). The receptor's source is a human donor in a cohort sampled during active COVID-19. Sequencing was carried out using peripheral blood. The CDR3 sequence: CAISDFQEGDEQFF. CDR3 DNA sequence: TGTGCCATCAGTGACTTCCAAGAGGGTGATGAGCAGTTCTTC.